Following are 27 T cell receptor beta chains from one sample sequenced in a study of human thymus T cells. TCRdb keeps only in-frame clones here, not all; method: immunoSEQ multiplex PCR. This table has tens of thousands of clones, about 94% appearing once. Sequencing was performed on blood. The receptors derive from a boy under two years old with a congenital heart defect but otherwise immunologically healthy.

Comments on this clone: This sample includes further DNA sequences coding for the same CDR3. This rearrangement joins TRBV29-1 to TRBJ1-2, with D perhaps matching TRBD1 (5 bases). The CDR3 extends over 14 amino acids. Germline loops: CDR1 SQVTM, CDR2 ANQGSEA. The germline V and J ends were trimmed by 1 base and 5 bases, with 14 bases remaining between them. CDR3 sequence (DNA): TGCAGCGTTGAAGGGGGGGAACGCCCTTATGGCTACACCTTC. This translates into CSVEGGERPYGYTF.

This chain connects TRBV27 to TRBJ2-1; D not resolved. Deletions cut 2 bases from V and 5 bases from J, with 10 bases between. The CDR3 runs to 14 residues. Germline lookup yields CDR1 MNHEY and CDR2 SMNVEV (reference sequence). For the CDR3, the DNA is TGTGCCAGCAGTTTAATGGCTCTAGACAATGAGCAGTTCTTC. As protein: CASSLMALDNEQFF.

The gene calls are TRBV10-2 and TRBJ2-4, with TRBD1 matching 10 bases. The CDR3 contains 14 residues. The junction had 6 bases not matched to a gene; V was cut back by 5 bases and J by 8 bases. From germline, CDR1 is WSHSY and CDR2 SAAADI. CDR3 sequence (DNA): TGCGCCAGCAGTACGGGACAGGGGAGGGACATTCAGTACTTC. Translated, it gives CASSTGQGRDIQYF.

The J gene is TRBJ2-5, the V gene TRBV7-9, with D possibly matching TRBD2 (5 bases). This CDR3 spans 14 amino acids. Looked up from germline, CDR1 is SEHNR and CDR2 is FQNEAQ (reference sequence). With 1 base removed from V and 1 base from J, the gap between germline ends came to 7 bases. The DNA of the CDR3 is TGTGCCAGCAGCTTAGGACGGGGCCAAGAGACCCAGTACTTC. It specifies CASSLGRGQETQYF.

CDR3 sequence (DNA): TGTGCCAGCAGTTATAACGGGATGAACACTGAAGCTTTCTTT. Protein sequence: CASSYNGMNTEAFF. The rearrangement uses TRBV6-6 and TRBJ1-1; D not certain. V lost 3 bases and J 0 bases, leaving 8 bases between the germline ends. Germline assignment: CDR1 MNHNY and CDR2 SVGAGI (reference sequence). The CDR3 consists of 14 residues.

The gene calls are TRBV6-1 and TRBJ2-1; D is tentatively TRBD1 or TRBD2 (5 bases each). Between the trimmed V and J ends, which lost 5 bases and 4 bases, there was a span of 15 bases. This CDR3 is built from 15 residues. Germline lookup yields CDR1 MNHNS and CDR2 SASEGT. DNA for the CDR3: TGTGCCAGCAGTACGTATCTATGGGGGTACAATGAGCAGTTCTTC. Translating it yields CASSTYLWGYNEQFF.

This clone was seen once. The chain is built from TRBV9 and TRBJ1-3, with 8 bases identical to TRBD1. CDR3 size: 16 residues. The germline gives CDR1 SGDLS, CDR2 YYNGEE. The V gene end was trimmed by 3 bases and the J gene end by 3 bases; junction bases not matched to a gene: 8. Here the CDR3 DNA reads TGTGCCAGCAGCGCAACCACAGGGGGTTATGGAAACACCATATATTTT. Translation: CASSATTGGYGNTIYF.

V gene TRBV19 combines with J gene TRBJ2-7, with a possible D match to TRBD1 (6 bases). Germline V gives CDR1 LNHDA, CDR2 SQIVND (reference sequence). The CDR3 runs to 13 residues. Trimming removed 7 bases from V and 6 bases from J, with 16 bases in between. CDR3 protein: CASTKKVGGEQYF. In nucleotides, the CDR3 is TGTGCCAGTACCAAAAAGGTAGGGGGCGAGCAGTACTTC.

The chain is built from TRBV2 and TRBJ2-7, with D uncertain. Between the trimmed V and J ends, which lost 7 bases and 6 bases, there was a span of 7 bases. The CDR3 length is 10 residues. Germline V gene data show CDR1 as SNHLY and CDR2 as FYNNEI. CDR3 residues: CASTGREQYF. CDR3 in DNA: TGTGCCAGCACGGGCCGCGAGCAGTACTTC.

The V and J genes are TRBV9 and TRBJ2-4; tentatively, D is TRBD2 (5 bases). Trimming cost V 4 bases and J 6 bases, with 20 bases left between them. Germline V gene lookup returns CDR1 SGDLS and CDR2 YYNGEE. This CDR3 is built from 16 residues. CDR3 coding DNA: TGTGCCAGCAGCACGCGTGGGGATGGACTGATAAACATTCAGTACTTC. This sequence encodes CASSTRGDGLINIQYF.

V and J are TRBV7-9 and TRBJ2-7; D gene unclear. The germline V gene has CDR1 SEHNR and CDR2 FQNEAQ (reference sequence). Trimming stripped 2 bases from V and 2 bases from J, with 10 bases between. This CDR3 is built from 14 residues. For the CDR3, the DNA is TGTGCCAGCAGCTTATTACGACACCCCTACGAGCAGTACTTC. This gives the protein CASSLLRHPYEQYF.

Written as DNA, the CDR3 is TGTGCCAGCTCACGCCGGGACCCCACCGGGGAGCTGTTTTTT. Translating gives CASSRRDPTGELFF. The chain couples TRBV18 to TRBJ2-2; possibly TRBD1 or TRBD2 for D (5 bases each). The CDR3 has 14 residues. With 4 bases removed from V and 4 bases from J, the gap between germline ends came to 10 bases. Germline V CDR1 and CDR2: KGHSH, LQKENI.

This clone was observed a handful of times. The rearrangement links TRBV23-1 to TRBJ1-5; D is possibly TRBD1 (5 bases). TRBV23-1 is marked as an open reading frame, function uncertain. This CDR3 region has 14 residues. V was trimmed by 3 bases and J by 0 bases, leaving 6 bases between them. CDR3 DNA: TGCGCCAGCAGTCACAGGGATAGCAATCAGCCCCAGCATTTT. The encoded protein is CASSHRDSNQPQHF.

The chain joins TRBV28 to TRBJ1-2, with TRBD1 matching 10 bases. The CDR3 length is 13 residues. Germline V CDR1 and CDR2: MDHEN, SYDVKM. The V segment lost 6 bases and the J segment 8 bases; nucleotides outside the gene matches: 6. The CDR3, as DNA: TGTGCCAGCAGGCACGACAGGGGGCTCGGCTACACCTTC. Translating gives CASRHDRGLGYTF.

CDR3 sequence reads: CASSLQDTGELFF. CDR3 coding DNA: TGTGCCAGCAGTCTACAGGACACCGGGGAGCTGTTTTTT. This sequence joins TRBV28 and TRBJ2-2; tentatively, D is TRBD1 (5 bases). Between the trimmed V and J ends, which lost 5 bases and 3 bases, there was a span of 7 bases. There are 13 residues in the CDR3. Germline V gene lookup returns CDR1 MDHEN and CDR2 SYDVKM.

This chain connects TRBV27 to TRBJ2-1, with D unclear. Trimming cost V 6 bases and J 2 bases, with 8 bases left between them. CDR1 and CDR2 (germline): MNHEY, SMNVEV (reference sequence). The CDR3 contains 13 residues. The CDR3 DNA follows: TGTGCCAGCAGCAGATCCACCTACAATGAGCAGTTCTTC. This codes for CASSRSTYNEQFF.

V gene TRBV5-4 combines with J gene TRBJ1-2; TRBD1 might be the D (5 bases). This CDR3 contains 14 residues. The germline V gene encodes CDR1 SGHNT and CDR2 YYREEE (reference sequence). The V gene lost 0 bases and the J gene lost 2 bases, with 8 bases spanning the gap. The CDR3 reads CASSLAGRNYGYTF. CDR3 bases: TGTGCCAGCAGCTTGGCGGGACGGAACTATGGCTACACCTTC.

As DNA, the CDR3 is TGTGCCATCAGTGAAGGGGGACAGAAAGAGACCCAGTACTTC. It yields the protein CAISEGGQKETQYF. The V gene is TRBV10-3, the J gene TRBJ2-5; 7 nucleotides match TRBD1. The CDR3 has 14 amino acids. Germline CDR1 is ENHRY and CDR2 is SYGVKD. V shed 3 bases, J shed 3 bases, and the junction held 4 bases outside the gene matches.

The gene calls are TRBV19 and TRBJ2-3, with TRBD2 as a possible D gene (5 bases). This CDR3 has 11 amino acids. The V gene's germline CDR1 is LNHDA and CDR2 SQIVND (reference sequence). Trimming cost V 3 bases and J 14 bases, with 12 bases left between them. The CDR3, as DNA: TGTGCCAGTAGTATGCCGGGGTCGCTGTATTTT. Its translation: CASSMPGSLYF.

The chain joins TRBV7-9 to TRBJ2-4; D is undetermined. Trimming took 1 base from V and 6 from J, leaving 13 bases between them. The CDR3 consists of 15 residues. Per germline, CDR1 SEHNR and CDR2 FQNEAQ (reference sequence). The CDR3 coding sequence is TGTGCCAGCAGCTTAGGTATGGGTGACGGAAACATTCAGTACTTC. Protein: CASSLGMGDGNIQYF.

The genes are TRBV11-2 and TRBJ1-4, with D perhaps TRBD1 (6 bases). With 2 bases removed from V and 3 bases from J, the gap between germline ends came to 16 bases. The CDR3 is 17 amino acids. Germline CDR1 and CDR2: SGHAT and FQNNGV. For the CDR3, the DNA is TGTGCCAGCAGCTTATCTCACAGGGAGCTGCCTAATGAAAAACTGTTTTTT. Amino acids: CASSLSHRELPNEKLFF.

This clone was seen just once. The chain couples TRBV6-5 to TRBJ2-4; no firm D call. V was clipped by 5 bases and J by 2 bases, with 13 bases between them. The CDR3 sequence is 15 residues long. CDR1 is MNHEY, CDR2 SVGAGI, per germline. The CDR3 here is CASSTDKITKNIQYF. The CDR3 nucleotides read TGTGCCAGCAGTACCGACAAGATTACCAAAAACATTCAGTACTTC.

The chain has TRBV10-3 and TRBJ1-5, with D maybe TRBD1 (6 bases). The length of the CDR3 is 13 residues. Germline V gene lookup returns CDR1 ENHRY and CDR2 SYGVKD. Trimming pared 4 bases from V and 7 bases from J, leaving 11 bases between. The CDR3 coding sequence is TGTGCCATCAGTGTGGAGGGGGGGCAGCCCCAGCATTTT. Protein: CAISVEGGQPQHF.

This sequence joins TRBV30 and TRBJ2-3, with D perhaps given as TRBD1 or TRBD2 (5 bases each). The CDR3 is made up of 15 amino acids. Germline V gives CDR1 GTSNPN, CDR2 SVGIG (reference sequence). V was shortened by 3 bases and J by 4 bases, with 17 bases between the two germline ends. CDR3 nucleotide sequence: TGTGCCTGGAGGACCGGACGGGGACGGTCAGATACGCAGTATTTT. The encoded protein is CAWRTGRGRSDTQYF.

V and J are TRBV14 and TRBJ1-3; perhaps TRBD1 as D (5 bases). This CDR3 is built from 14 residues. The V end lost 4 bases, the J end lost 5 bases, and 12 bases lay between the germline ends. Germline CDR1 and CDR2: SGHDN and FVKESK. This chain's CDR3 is CASSPRDVRNTIYF. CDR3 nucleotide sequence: TGTGCCAGCAGCCCTCGGGACGTCAGAAACACCATATATTTT.

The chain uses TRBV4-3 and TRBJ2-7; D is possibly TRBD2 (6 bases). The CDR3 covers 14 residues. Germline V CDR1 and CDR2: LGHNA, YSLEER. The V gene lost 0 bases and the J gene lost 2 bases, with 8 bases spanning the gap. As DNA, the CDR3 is TGCGCCAGCAGCCAAGACAGACTAGCCTACGAGCAGTACTTC. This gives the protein CASSQDRLAYEQYF.

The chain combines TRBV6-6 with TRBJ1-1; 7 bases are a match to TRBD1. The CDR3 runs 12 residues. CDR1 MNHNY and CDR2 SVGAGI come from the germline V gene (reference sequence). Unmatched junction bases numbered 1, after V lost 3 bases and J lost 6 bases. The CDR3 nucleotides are TGTGCCAGCAGTTATCAGGGGGCTGAAGCTTTCTTT. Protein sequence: CASSYQGAEAFF.